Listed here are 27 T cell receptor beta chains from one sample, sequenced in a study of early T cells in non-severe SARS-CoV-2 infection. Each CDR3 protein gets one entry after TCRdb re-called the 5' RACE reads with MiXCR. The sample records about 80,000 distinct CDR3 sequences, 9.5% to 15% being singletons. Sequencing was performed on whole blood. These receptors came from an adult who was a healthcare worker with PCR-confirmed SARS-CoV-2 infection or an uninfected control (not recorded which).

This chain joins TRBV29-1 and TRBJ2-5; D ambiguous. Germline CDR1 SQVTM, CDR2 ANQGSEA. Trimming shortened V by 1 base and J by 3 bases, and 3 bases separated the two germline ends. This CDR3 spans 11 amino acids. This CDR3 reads CSVEGEETQYF. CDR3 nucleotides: TGCAGCGTTGAAGGGGAAGAGACCCAGTACTTC.

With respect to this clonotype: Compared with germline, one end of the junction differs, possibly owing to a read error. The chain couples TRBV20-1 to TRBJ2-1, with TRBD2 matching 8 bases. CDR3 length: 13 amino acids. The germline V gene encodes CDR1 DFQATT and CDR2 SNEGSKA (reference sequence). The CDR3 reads CSAPSGSHNGQFF. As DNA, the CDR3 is TGCAGTGCTCCGAGCGGGAGCCACAATGGGCAGTTCTTC.

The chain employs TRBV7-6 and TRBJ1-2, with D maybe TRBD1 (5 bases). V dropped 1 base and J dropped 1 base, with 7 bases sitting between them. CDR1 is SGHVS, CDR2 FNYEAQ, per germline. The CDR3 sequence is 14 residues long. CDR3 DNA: TGTGCCAGCAGCTTAGGGGACGGTAACTATGGCTACACCTTC. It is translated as CASSLGDGNYGYTF.

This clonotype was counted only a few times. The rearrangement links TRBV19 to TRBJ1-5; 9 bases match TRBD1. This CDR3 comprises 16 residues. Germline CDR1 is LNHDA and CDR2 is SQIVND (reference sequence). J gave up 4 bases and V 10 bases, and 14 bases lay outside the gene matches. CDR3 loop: CATTPLAGTGNQPQHF. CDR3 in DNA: TGTGCCACCACCCCTCTAGCCGGGACAGGGAATCAGCCCCAGCATTTT.

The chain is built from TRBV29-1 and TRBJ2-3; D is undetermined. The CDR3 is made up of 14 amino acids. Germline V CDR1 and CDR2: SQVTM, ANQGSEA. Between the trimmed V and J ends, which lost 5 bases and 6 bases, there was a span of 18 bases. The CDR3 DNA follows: TGCAGCGTTATTGACCCGAATCTCAGGGATACGCAGTATTTT. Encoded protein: CSVIDPNLRDTQYF.

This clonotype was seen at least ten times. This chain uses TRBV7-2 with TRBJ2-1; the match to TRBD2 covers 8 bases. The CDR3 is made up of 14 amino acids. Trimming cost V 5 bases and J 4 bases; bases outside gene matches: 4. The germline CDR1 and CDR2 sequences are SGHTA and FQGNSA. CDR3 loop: CASSRREVYNEQFF. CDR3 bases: TGTGCCAGCAGCCGGCGGGAGGTTTACAATGAGCAGTTCTTC.

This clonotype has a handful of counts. The CDR3 DNA reads TGCAGTGCTAGAACTCTCCGGAGACTAGCGGGGGGAACGGGGGAGACCCAGTACTTC. It yields the protein CSARTLRRLAGGTGETQYF. The J gene is TRBJ2-5, the V gene TRBV20-1; 13 bases match TRBD2. CDR3 length equals 19 residues. Germline V lookup: CDR1 DFQATT, CDR2 SNEGSKA (reference sequence). After removal of 2 bases from V and 5 bases from J, the junction contained 17 bases not matched to a gene.

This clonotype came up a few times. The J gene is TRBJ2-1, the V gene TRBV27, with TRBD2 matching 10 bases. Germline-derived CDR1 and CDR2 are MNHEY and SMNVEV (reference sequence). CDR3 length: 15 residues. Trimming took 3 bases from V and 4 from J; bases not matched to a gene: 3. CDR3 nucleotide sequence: TGTGCCAGCAGTTTGGGTAGCGGGGGGTACAATGAGCAGTTCTTC. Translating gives CASSLGSGGYNEQFF.

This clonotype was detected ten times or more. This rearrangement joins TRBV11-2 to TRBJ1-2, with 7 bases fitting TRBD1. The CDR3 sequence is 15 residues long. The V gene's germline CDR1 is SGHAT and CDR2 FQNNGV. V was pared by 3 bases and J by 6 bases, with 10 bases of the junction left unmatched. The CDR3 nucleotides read TGTGCCAGCAGCTTGGGTCAGACAGGGTCCGATGGCTACACCTTC. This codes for CASSLGQTGSDGYTF.

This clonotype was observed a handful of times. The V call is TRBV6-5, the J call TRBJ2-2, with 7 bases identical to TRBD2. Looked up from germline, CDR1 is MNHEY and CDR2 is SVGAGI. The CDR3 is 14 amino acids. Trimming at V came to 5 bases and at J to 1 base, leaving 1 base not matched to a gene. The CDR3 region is CASSLAENTGELFF. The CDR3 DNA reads TGTGCCAGCAGTCTAGCGGAGAACACCGGGGAGCTGTTTTTT.

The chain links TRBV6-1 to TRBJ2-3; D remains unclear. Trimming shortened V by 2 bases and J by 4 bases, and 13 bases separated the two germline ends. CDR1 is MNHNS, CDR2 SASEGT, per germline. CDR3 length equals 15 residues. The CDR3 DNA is TGTGCCAGCAGTGAAAGGATGGGCCCCTCAGATACGCAGTATTTT. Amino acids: CASSERMGPSDTQYF.

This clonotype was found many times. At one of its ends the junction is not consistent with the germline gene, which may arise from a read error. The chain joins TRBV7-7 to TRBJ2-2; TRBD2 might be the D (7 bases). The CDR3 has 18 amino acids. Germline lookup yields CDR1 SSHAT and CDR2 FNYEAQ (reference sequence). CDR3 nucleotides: TGTGCTAGCAGCTCCCCCCCGGGGGGCCCCGTAGGGGGCGGGGAGCTGTTTTTT. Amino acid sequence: CASSSPPGGPVGGGELFF.

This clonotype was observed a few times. The CDR3 reads CSVEIRDEQYF. The CDR3 coding sequence is TGCAGCGTTGAAATCCGGGACGAGCAGTACTTC. The chain joins TRBV29-1 to TRBJ2-7; D not certain. This CDR3 contains 11 residues. Germline CDR1 SQVTM, CDR2 ANQGSEA. The ends were cut back, 2 bases at V and 5 bases at J, with 7 bases in the middle.

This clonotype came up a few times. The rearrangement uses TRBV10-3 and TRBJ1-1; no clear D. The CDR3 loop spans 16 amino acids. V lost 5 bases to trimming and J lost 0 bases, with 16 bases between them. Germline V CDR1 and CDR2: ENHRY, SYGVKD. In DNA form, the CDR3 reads TGTGCCATCAGTCCGGCCGGGGAGGCTGTGAACACTGAAGCTTTCTTT. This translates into CAISPAGEAVNTEAFF.

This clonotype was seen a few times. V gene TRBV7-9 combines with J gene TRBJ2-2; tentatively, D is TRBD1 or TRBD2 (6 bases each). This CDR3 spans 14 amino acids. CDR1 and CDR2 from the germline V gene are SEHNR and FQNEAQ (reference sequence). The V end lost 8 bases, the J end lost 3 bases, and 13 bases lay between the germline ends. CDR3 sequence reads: CASGGTLHTGELFF. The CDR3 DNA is TGTGCCAGCGGCGGGACATTACACACCGGGGAGCTGTTTTTT.

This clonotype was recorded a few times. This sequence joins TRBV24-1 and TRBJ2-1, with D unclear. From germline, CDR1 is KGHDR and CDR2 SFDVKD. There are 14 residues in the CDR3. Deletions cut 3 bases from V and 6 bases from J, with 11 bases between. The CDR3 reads CATSDPYPLNEQFF. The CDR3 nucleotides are TGTGCCACCAGTGATCCTTACCCCCTCAATGAGCAGTTCTTC.

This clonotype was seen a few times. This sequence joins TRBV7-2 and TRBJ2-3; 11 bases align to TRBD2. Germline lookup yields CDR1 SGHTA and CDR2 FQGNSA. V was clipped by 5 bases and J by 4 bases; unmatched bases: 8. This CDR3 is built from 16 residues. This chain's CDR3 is CASSPRLAGSADTQYF. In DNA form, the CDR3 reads TGTGCCAGCAGCCCCAGACTAGCGGGGTCGGCAGATACGCAGTATTTT.

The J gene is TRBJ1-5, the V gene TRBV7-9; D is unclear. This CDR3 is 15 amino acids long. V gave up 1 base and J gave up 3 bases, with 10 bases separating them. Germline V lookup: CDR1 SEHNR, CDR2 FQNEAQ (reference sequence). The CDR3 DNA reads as TGTGCCAGCAGCTTAGGCGAGGTTAACAATCAGCCCCAGCATTTT. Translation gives CASSLGEVNNQPQHF.

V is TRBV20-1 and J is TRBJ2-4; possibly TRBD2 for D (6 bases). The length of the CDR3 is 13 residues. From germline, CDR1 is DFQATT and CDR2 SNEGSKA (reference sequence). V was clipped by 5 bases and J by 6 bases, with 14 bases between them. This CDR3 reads CSAAEYGGNIQYF. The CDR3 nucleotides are TGCAGTGCTGCTGAATACGGGGGAAACATTCAGTACTTC.

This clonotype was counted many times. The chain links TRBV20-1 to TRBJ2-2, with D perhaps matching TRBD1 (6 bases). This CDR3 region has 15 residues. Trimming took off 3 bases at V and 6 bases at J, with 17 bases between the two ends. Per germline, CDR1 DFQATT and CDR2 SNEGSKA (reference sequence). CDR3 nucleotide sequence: TGCAGTGCTAGGGGGGCTTGGGCAGACTCCGGGGAGCTGTTTTTT. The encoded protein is CSARGAWADSGELFF.

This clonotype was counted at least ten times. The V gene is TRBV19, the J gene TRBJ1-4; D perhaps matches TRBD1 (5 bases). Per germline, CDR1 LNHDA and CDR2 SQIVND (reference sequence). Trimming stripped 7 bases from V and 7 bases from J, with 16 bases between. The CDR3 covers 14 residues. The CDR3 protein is CASNPGRVAEKLFF. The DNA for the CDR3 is TGTGCCAGTAATCCGGGACGGGTGGCTGAAAAACTGTTTTTT.

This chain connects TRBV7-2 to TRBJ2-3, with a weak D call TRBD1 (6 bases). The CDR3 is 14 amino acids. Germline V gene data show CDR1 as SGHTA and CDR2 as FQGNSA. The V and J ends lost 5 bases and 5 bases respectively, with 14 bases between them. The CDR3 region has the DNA TGTGCCAGCAGCCCGAACAGGGCGGTAGATACGCAGTATTTT. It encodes CASSPNRAVDTQYF.

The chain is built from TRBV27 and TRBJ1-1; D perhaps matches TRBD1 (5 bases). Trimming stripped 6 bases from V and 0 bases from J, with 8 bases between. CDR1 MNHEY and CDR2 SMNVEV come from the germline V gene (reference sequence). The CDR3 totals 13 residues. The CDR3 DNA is TGTGCCAGCAGCAAGACAGTGAACACTGAAGCTTTCTTT. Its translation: CASSKTVNTEAFF.

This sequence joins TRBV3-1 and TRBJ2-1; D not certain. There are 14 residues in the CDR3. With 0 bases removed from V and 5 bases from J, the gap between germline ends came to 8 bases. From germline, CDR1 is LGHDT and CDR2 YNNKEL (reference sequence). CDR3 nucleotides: TGTGCCAGCAGCCAAGATAGGCCGAACAATGAGCAGTTCTTC. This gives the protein CASSQDRPNNEQFF.

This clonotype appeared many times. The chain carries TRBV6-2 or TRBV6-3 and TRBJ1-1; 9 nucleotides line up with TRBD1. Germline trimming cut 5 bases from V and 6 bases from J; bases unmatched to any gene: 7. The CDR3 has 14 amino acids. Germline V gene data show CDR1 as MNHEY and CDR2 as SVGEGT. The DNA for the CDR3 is TGTGCCAGCAGTAAAGGACAGGGGATAGCTGAAGCTTTCTTT. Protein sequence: CASSKGQGIAEAFF.

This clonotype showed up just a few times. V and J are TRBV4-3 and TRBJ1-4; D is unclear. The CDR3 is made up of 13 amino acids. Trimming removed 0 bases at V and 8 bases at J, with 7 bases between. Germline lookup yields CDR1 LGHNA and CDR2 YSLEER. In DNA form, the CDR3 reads TGCGCCAGCAGCCAAGAGTACGACGAAAAACTGTTTTTT. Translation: CASSQEYDEKLFF.

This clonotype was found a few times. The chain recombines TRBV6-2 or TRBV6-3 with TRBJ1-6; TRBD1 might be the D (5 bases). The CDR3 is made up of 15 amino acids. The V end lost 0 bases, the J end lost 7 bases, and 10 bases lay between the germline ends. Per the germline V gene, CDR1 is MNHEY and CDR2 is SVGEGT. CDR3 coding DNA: TGTGCCAGCAGTTACTCTGGACAAACCAATTCACCCCTCCACTTT. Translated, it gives CASSYSGQTNSPLHF.